Listed below are T cell receptor beta chains from one sample, sequenced in a study of blood T cell repertoires in COVID-19. The table came from immunoSEQ multiplex PCR; TCRdb's copy has only in-frame clones and leaves some out. Seen here are 100,000 to 140,000 clones, 89% observed once, and the top ten hold 4.5% to 6%. Sequenced input: peripheral blood. Every receptor here comes from a man aged 40-49 years with active or convalescent COVID-19. Both conserved end residues are part of each CDR3. The D gene is left open where the match is weak. The size field is filled for only some rows; it gives once, few, many or a size class.

v_call,j_call,clone_size,d_call,cdr3_nt,cdr3_aa
TRBV7-3,TRBJ1-1,NA,TRBD1,TGTGCCAGCAGCTGGACAGGGGGAACTGAAGCTTTCTTT,CASSWTGGTEAFF
TRBV11-2,TRBJ2-1,NA,NA,TGTGCCAGCAGCGCGGGACTGCAGTTCTTC,CASSAGLQFF
TRBV5-6,TRBJ1-4,NA,NA,TGTGCCAGCAGCTTGCGATTTGCGACAGAGAAAAAACTGTTTTTT,CASSLRFATEKKLFF
TRBV6-2/TRBV6-3,TRBJ2-4,NA,TRBD2,TGTGCCCGCAGTTTCGCGGGAGGGGGGGGATACTTC,CARSFAGGGGYF
TRBV5-1,TRBJ1-2,NA,TRBD1,TGCGCCAGCAGCTTGTCGACAGGGGAAGGCTACACCTTC,CASSLSTGEGYTF
TRBV27,TRBJ2-7,NA,TRBD1,TGTGCCAGCAGTTTATCGGCAGGGGGCTCCTACGAGCAGTACTTC,CASSLSAGGSYEQYF
TRBV7-9,TRBJ1-5,NA,NA,TGTGCCAGCAGCGAAGGACAGCCCGATCAGCCCCAGCATTTT,CASSEGQPDQPQHF
TRBV4-1,TRBJ1-4,NA,NA,TGCGCCAGCAGCCAAGGGGAGTTTAATGAAAAACTGTTTTTT,CASSQGEFNEKLFF
TRBV27,TRBJ2-1,NA,NA,TGTGCCAGCGATTCGCGCAGGATACCTTCCCCGGCTTCCAATGAGCAGTTCTTC,CASDSRRIPSPASNEQFF
TRBV28,TRBJ2-7,NA,NA,TGTGCCAGCAGTTCAGGAGGGATCACCTACGAGCAGTACTTC,CASSSGGITYEQYF
TRBV11-2,TRBJ1-1,once,NA,TGTGCCAGCAGCTTAGTGTCAGTCGCTGAAGCTTTCTTT,CASSLVSVAEAFF
TRBV28,TRBJ2-5,NA,NA,TGTGCCAGCAGTTTCACAGGGCCAGAGACCCAGTACTTC,CASSFTGPETQYF
TRBV7-9,TRBJ2-7,NA,TRBD1,TGTGCCAGCAGCATAACCGGGACAGGGGTCCACGAGCAGTACTTC,CASSITGTGVHEQYF
TRBV28,TRBJ2-2,NA,NA,TGTGCCAGCAGTCGATCCAGTGACATGGCAGGGGAGCTGTTTTTT,CASSRSSDMAGELFF
TRBV12-3/TRBV12-4,TRBJ2-1,NA,NA,TGTGCCAGCGAGGGAGGCACCCATGAGCAGTTCTTC,CASEGGTHEQFF
TRBV7-9,TRBJ2-7,NA,NA,TGTGCCAGCAGCTTAGGGGGCTCCGGGGAGCAGTACTTC,CASSLGGSGEQYF
TRBV7-9,TRBJ1-5,NA,NA,TGTGCCAGCAGCACCGGTAGCACCCCCCAGCATTTT,CASSTGSTPQHF
TRBV14,TRBJ2-1,NA,TRBD2,TGTGCCAGCCGACTAGCGGGAGGGGTTGAGCAGTTCTTC,CASRLAGGVEQFF
TRBV30,TRBJ1-6,NA,NA,TGTGCCTGGAGGGAGGGGAGCTCCTATAATTCACCCCTCCACTTT,CAWREGSSYNSPLHF
TRBV30,TRBJ1-5,NA,NA,TGTGCCTGGAGTGGCGGAGGGAATACTCAGCCCCAGCATTTT,CAWSGGGNTQPQHF
TRBV25-1,TRBJ1-2,once,NA,TGTGCCAGCAGTCCCACCGGCTATGGCTACACCTTC,CASSPTGYGYTF
TRBV28,TRBJ1-1,NA,TRBD1,TGTGCCAGCAGTTTATTGGTCGGACAGGGCGGTGAAGCTTTCTTT,CASSLLVGQGGEAFF
TRBV19,TRBJ2-7,few,NA,TGTGCCAGTAGTGTACAGGGCGGCTACGAGCAGTACTTC,CASSVQGGYEQYF
TRBV28,TRBJ1-2,NA,TRBD1,TGTGCCAGCAGTCCCGGGACAGGGAGAGTAGGCTACACCTTC,CASSPGTGRVGYTF
TRBV6-2/TRBV6-3,TRBJ1-2,few,NA,TGTGCCAGCAGTTACTCGATGTGGCAGGGAATGCGTGGCTACACCTTC,CASSYSMWQGMRGYTF
TRBV11-3,TRBJ2-1,NA,TRBD2,TGTGCCAGCAGCTTAGTAGCGGGAGGCCCCAATGAGCAGTTCTTC,CASSLVAGGPNEQFF
TRBV7-2,TRBJ2-7,once,TRBD2,TGTGCCAGCAGCCCGCAGGCTAGCGGGCCCTACGAGCAGTACTTC,CASSPQASGPYEQYF
TRBV5-4,TRBJ1-2,NA,TRBD1,TGTGCCAGCAGCTTAATCGGACAGGGGGAAAGCAACTATGGCTACACCTTC,CASSLIGQGESNYGYTF
TRBV28,TRBJ2-3,once,NA,TGTGCCAGCATGGACTTCACAGATACGCAGTATTTT,CASMDFTDTQYF
TRBV5-1,TRBJ2-3,NA,TRBD1,TGCGCCAGCAGCTTGGGGACAGGGAGCCCAGATACGCAGTATTTT,CASSLGTGSPDTQYF
TRBV4-1,TRBJ1-2,NA,NA,TGCGCCAGCAGCCAAGACCGGCGGGTTGGCTACACCTTC,CASSQDRRVGYTF
TRBV7-9,TRBJ2-7,NA,NA,TGTGCCAGCAGCTTAACAGAGACCTACGAGCAGTACTTC,CASSLTETYEQYF
TRBV7-3,TRBJ2-5,few,NA,TGTGCCAGCAGCTTAAATTCTATTCAAGAGACCCAGTACTTC,CASSLNSIQETQYF
TRBV7-2,TRBJ1-1,NA,TRBD1,TGTGCCAGCAGCTTTGGACAGGCGAACACTGAAGCTTTCTTT,CASSFGQANTEAFF
TRBV7-7,TRBJ2-2,few,NA,TGTGCCAGCACCCCCGGCCAAGGGGGCACCGGGGAGCTGTTTTTT,CASTPGQGGTGELFF
TRBV4-3,TRBJ1-3,NA,NA,TGCGCCAGCAGCCAAGTTTTACCGAGCTCTGGAAACACCATATATTTT,CASSQVLPSSGNTIYF
TRBV19,TRBJ2-6,NA,NA,TGTGCCAGTAGTATCATGAGAACTGGGGCCAACGTCCTGACTTTC,CASSIMRTGANVLTF
TRBV30,TRBJ2-3,NA,NA,TGTGCCTGGAGTTATGGCAGGGGTACATCAGATACGCAGTATTTT,CAWSYGRGTSDTQYF
TRBV19,TRBJ2-1,NA,TRBD2,TGTGCCAGTAGCGGGACTAGCGGGCGCATCAATGAGCAGTTCTTC,CASSGTSGRINEQFF
TRBV5-8,TRBJ1-2,NA,TRBD1,TGTGCCAGCAGCTCCCGACAGGGGCTCTATGGCTACACCTTC,CASSSRQGLYGYTF
TRBV7-8,TRBJ1-6,NA,TRBD1,TGTGCCAGCAGCCGATCGACAGGGGAGACCTATAATTCACCCCTCCACTTT,CASSRSTGETYNSPLHF